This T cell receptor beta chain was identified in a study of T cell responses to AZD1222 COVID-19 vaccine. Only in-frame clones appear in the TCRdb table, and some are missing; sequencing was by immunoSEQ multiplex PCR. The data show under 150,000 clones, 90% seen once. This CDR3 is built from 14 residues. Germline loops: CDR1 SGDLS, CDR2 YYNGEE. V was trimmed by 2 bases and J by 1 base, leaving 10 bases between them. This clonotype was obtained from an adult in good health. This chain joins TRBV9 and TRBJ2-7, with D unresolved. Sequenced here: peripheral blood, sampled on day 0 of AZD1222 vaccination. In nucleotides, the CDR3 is TGTGCCAGCAGCGTTGACCTAGGGTCCTACGAGCAGTACTTC. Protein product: CASSVDLGSYEQYF.